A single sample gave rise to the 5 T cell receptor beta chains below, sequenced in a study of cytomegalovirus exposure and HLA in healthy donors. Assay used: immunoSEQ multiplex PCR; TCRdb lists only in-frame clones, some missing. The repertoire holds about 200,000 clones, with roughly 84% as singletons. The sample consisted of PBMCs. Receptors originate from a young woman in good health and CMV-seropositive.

The chain's CDR3 is CASRSSGTGVQKLFF. The DNA of the CDR3 is TGTGCCAGCAGATCATCCGGGACAGGGGTACAAAAACTGTTTTTT. The chain employs TRBV27 and TRBJ1-4; 10 bases map to TRBD1. Germline lookup yields CDR1 MNHEY and CDR2 SMNVEV (reference sequence). The CDR3 runs to 15 residues. J gave up 9 bases and V 6 bases, and 10 bases lay outside the gene matches.

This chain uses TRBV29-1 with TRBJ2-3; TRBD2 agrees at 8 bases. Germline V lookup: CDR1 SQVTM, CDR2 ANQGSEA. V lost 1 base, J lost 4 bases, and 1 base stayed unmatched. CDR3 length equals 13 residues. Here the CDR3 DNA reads TGCAGCGTTGAAGGGGGACTAGCAGATACGCAGTATTTT. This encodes CSVEGGLADTQYF.

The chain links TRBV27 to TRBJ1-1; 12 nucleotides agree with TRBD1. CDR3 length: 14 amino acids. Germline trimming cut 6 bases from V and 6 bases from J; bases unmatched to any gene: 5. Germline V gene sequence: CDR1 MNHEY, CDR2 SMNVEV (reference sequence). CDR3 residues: CASSRDRGLPEAFF. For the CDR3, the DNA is TGTGCCAGCAGCCGGGACAGGGGGCTTCCTGAAGCTTTCTTT.

The CDR3 loop reads CASNSNRETQYF. The CDR3 nucleotides are TGTGCCAGCAACTCCAACCGAGAGACCCAGTACTTC. This chain links TRBV2 with TRBJ2-5, with D unresolved. Trimming shortened V by 7 bases and J by 4 bases, and 10 bases separated the two germline ends. The germline V gene encodes CDR1 SNHLY and CDR2 FYNNEI. This CDR3 has 12 amino acids.

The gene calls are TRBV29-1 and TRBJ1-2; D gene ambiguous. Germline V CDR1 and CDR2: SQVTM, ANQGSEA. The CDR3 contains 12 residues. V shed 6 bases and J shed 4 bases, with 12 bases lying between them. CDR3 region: CSVTNWGYGYTF. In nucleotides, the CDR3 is TGCAGCGTGACTAACTGGGGCTATGGCTACACCTTC.